This TCR beta chain was observed in a study of beta chain features in type 1 diabetes. Every bit of the isolated RNA underwent reverse transcription, so sequencing read expressed TCRB transcripts. Clones were read by immunoSEQ multiplex PCR, and TCRdb kept only the in-frame ones, dropping some. The table has 95,000 to 110,000 clones, roughly 28% seen once. One heparinised draw, averaging around 0.12 L, was taken per donor. Findings and limits, study-wide: HLA influence on TCRB rearrangement stayed unresolved here. Type 1 diabetes patients had TCRB CDR3s that were shorter (moderately but significantly so) in all four CD4+ subsets.

By frequency in the sample, this clone is medium-sized. Its antigen is unidentified. Germline V gene lookup returns CDR1 SQVTM and CDR2 ANQGSEA. The CDR3 is 14 residues long. With 6 bases removed from V and 5 bases from J, the gap between germline ends came to 19 bases. Input material: central memory CD4+ T cells from blood. This receptor was obtained from a woman aged 18-30 years with type 1 diabetes. The chain employs TRBV29-1 and TRBJ2-5; D might be TRBD2 (5 bases). The CDR3 is CSVRRGFNVETQYF. CDR3 nucleotides: TGCAGCGTCCGAAGAGGGTTTAACGTGGAGACCCAGTACTTC.